A selection of T cell receptor beta chains follows, all from one sample in a study of persistence of HIV-infected CD4 T cells. This table comes from immunoSEQ multiplex PCR, and its TCRdb copy is limited to in-frame clones, with some not included. In the table there are 36,000 or so clones, around 86% of which are singletons. Their specific antigens are unknown. The sequencing used cultured CD4+ T cells from PBMCs, collected from a patient who received antiretroviral therapy. The origin of the receptors is an adult with HIV. The donor label of this sample is uncertain. The CDR3 runs from the conserved cysteine through the conserved F or W. D genes are given only for firm matches. Rows give clone size only sometimes, using once, few, many, or a class for an expanded clone.

j_call | d_call | clone_size | v_call | cdr3_nt | cdr3_aa
TRBJ2-2 | TRBD1 | - | TRBV7-8 | TGTGCCAGCAGCCTGCGGGGTGGGACAGGGGTCACCGGGGAGCTGTTTTTT | CASSLRGGTGVTGELFF
TRBJ2-2 | - | - | TRBV6-5 | TGTGCCAGCAGATGGGACGGATCGAACACCGGGGAGCTGTTTTTT | CASRWDGSNTGELFF
TRBJ1-3 | TRBD1 | - | TRBV5-1 | TGCGCCAGCAGCTTGGTGCCAGGGGGCGCTGGAAACACCATATATTTT | CASSLVPGGAGNTIYF
TRBJ1-1 | - | - | TRBV5-1 | TGCGCCAGCAGCTTGGAAGGGTACGGGAACACTGAAGCTTTCTTT | CASSLEGYGNTEAFF
TRBJ1-2 | TRBD1 | - | TRBV6-5 | TGTGCCAGCAGTCAGCGACAGGGGGCGAGCTATGGCTACACCTTC | CASSQRQGASYGYTF
TRBJ2-2 | TRBD1 | - | TRBV6-2/TRBV6-3 | TGTGCCAGCAGTCGACAGGGGGGGACCGGGGAGCTGTTTTTT | CASSRQGGTGELFF
TRBJ1-4 | - | - | TRBV2 | TGTGCCAGCTCGAGACTCCGGAATGAAAAACTGTTTTTT | CASSRLRNEKLFF
TRBJ2-3 | TRBD2 | - | TRBV5-8 | TGTGCCAGCAGCCGACTAGCGGGTACGCAGTATTTT | CASSRLAGTQYF
TRBJ1-1 | - | - | TRBV5-5 | TGTGCCAGCAGCTTGGGGGGGTTGGTACCAAACACTGAAGCTTTCTTT | CASSLGGLVPNTEAFF
TRBJ2-3 | TRBD1 | - | TRBV5-4 | TGTGCCAGCAGCTTGGAAACAGGGGTGGGCACAGATACGCAGTATTTT | CASSLETGVGTDTQYF
TRBJ2-7 | - | - | TRBV15 | TGTGCCACCAGCCCCTGGGACAAGGGAGGCGACGAGCAGTACTTC | CATSPWDKGGDEQYF
TRBJ1-2 | TRBD1 | - | TRBV5-1 | TGCGCCAGCAGCTTCGAGGATGGGACAGGGGGAGGCTACACCTTC | CASSFEDGTGGGYTF
TRBJ2-1 | TRBD1 | - | TRBV2 | TGTGCCAGCAGCGAGGACAGGGGGGCCTACAATGAGCAGTTCTTC | CASSEDRGAYNEQFF
TRBJ1-6 | - | - | TRBV7-8 | TGTGCCAGCAGCTCACTGATCCAAACGAGCTCCTATAATTCACCCCTCCACTTT | CASSSLIQTSSYNSPLHF
TRBJ1-2 | TRBD1 | - | TRBV18 | TGTGCCAGCTCACAGGGGACAGGCCTCTATGGCTACACCTTC | CASSQGTGLYGYTF
TRBJ1-2 | TRBD1 | few | TRBV7-2 | TGTGCCAGCAGAAAGACAGGGGAACAGGGCTACACCTTC | CASRKTGEQGYTF
TRBJ2-3 | - | - | TRBV5-4 | TGTGCCAGCAGCTTAGGCCTAGGTAAAACAGATACGCAGTATTTT | CASSLGLGKTDTQYF